The TCR beta chain described here comes from a study of OX40 agonist ivuxolimab in advanced cancers. Study summary: Hepatocellular carcinoma, melanoma, renal cell or head and neck cancer affected the dose-escalation patients.

In germline, CDR1 is SEHNR, CDR2 FQNEAQ (reference sequence). The length of the CDR3 is 14 residues. Trimming shortened V by 5 bases and J by 5 bases, and 15 bases separated the two germline ends. General observations from the study: In the 0.1-3.0 mg/kg groups, partial responders showed among the lowest expansion. On average, a greater number of expanded clones characterised CD8+ T cells relative to CD4+.

With respect to this clone: Its antigen remains unknown.

The repertoire was sequenced with immunoSEQ multiplex PCR; TCRdb's copy has only in-frame clones and lacks some. The sample lists fewer than 65,000 clones, approximately 90% occurring once. The chain joins TRBV7-9 to TRBJ1-2, with TRBD1 as a possible D gene (5 bases). The receptor was derived from an adult with an advanced solid tumor such as melanoma, head and neck, liver or kidney cancer. The source material was CD4+ or CD8+ T cells sorted from blood, sampled in a trial of the OX40 agonist ivuxolimab. The CDR3 DNA reads TGTGCCAGCAGCCTTAGCGGGGGGACGTATGGCTACACCTTC. Residues: CASSLSGGTYGYTF.